The rows below give T cell receptor beta chains drawn from one sample of a study of human T cells and chemical hapten exposure. TCRdb ran MiXCR on the RACE reads and lists one entry per CDR3 protein. The table records under 450,000 distinct CDR3 sequences, around 6% of them present only once. This specimen was whole blood, taken in connection with sensitization to the hapten diphenylcyclopropenone (DPC). Every receptor here comes from a woman under 30 with alopecia areata. Some clones in this sample may be carry-over from other donors' samples. Each CDR3 is given with its conserved first and last residue. The order of the fields is clone size, D gene, J gene, V gene, CDR3 protein, CDR3 DNA. A D gene is named only where the DNA matches it firmly. Part of the rows lack a size; the others show once, few, many or a class for expanded clones.

>.|.|TRBJ2-7|TRBV3-1
CASSQVAAGEQYF
TGTGCCAGCAGCCAAGTGGCGGCGGGGGAGCAGTACTTC
>.|TRBD1|TRBJ2-6|TRBV7-3
CASSSTGNGANVLTF
TGTGCCAGCAGCTCGACAGGGAATGGGGCCAACGTCCTGACTTTC
>.|TRBD2|TRBJ2-5|TRBV11-2
CASSSNLAEQETQYF
TGTGCCAGCAGCTCGAACCTAGCGGAGCAAGAGACCCAGTACTTC
>many|.|TRBJ1-5|TRBV6-1
CASSEAIHQPQHF
TGTGCCAGCAGTGAAGCTATTCATCAGCCCCAGCATTTT
>many|.|TRBJ2-7|TRBV6-5
CASSYSGREYEQYF
TGTGCCAGCAGTTACTCAGGACGAGAATACGAGCAGTACTTC
>many|TRBD1|TRBJ2-7|TRBV6-5
CASRKTGGGQYF
TGTGCCAGCAGAAAGACAGGGGGAGGGCAGTACTTC
>few|TRBD2|TRBJ2-3|TRBV29-1
CSVRSGTSADTQYF
TGCAGCGTCCGATCGGGGACTAGCGCAGATACGCAGTATTTT
>few|TRBD2|TRBJ2-1|TRBV29-1
CSVASGGQNEQFF
TGCAGCGTTGCTAGCGGGGGGCAAAATGAGCAGTTCTTC
>many|.|TRBJ1-2|TRBV27
CASSFNLGNPSGYTF
TGTGCCAGCAGTTTTAATCTGGGGAACCCTTCGGGCTACACCTTC
>.|TRBD2|TRBJ2-1|TRBV27
CASSLRTSGGVSYNEQFF
TGTGCCAGCAGTTTGAGGACTAGCGGGGGGGTCTCCTACAATGAGCAGTTCTTC
>few|.|TRBJ1-5|TRBV5-1
CASSPEVDQPQHF
TGCGCCAGCAGCCCAGAGGTAGATCAGCCCCAGCATTTT
>few|.|TRBJ1-4|TRBV4-1
CASSQEKVYVQHNEKLFF
TGCGCCAGCAGCCAAGAAAAAGTATATGTGCAGCACAATGAAAAACTGTTTTTT
>.|.|TRBJ2-1|TRBV19
CASSNGGYNEQFF
TGTGCCAGTAGCAATGGGGGGTACAATGAGCAGTTCTTC
>.|.|TRBJ1-1|TRBV18
CASSPEEASITEAFF
TGTGCCAGCTCACCAGAGGAGGCCTCGATCACTGAAGCTTTCTTT
>many|.|TRBJ1-5|TRBV6-2/TRBV6-3
CASSPLNSYSNQPQHF
TGTGCCAGCAGTCCACTCAACAGTTATAGCAATCAGCCCCAGCATTTT
>few|TRBD2|TRBJ2-3|TRBV20-1
CSAVQLAGEGTDTQYF
TGCAGTGCTGTTCAACTAGCGGGGGAAGGCACAGATACGCAGTATTTT
>many|TRBD1|TRBJ1-1|TRBV7-2
CASSGGQGTTEAFF
TGTGCCAGCAGCGGCGGACAGGGGACCACTGAAGCTTTCTTT
>few|.|TRBJ1-5|TRBV6-6
CASSTGTVTPNQPQHF
TGTGCCAGCAGCACCGGGACCGTGACCCCCAATCAGCCCCAGCATTTT
>.|.|TRBJ2-5|TRBV6-5
CASSYSVHGTQYF
TGTGCCAGCAGTTACAGCGTGCATGGGACCCAGTACTTC
>.|TRBD1|TRBJ1-4|TRBV5-1
CASSFQGGNEKLFF
TGCGCCAGCAGCTTCCAGGGGGGGAATGAAAAACTGTTTTTT
>.|.|TRBJ2-7|TRBV6-5
CASSTRTAPREQYF
TGTGCCAGCAGTACTCGGACAGCCCCTCGTGAGCAGTACTTC
>.|.|TRBJ1-5|TRBV7-2
CASSFIAITSSNQPQHF
TGTGCCAGCAGCTTTATTGCCATAACCAGTAGCAATCAGCCCCAGCATTTT
>many|.|TRBJ1-2|TRBV29-1
CSVREGTYGYTF
TGCAGCGTGCGGGAGGGGACCTATGGCTACACCTTC
>many|.|TRBJ1-4|TRBV2
CASSTGWQATNEKLFF
TGTGCCAGCAGTACAGGGTGGCAGGCAACTAATGAAAAACTGTTTTTT
>.|.|TRBJ2-3|TRBV5-6
CASCRQDSSRDTQYF
TGTGCCAGCTGCCGACAGGACTCCTCACGAGATACGCAGTATTTT
>.|.|TRBJ1-5|TRBV5-6
CASSSGGMQPQHF
TGTGCCAGCAGCTCGGGAGGGATGCAGCCCCAGCATTTT
>many|.|TRBJ1-4|TRBV4-1
CASSRGPATNEKLFF
TGCGCCAGCAGTAGAGGGCCAGCAACTAATGAAAAACTGTTTTTT
>few|TRBD2|TRBJ2-3|TRBV28
CASSFSGVHSSGGTDTQYF
TGTGCCAGCAGTTTTTCAGGGGTACACTCTAGCGGGGGCACAGATACGCAGTATTTT
>few|.|TRBJ2-1|TRBV14
CASSHRNTNRRNEQFF
TGTGCCAGCAGCCATAGGAACACGAACAGGAGGAATGAGCAGTTCTTC
>many|.|TRBJ1-4|TRBV20-1
CSARDAREGEKLFF
TGCAGTGCTAGAGACGCAAGGGAGGGAGAAAAACTGTTTTTT
>few|.|TRBJ2-7|TRBV27
CASSEGSEQYF
TGTGCCAGCAGCGAGGGGAGCGAGCAGTACTTC
>many|.|TRBJ1-2|TRBV6-2/TRBV6-3
CASSYSTVAPNYGYTF
TGTGCCAGCAGTTACTCGACAGTCGCCCCCAACTATGGCTACACCTTC
>few|.|TRBJ1-5|TRBV5-6
CASSFLDEQPQHF
TGTGCCAGCAGCTTTCTGGACGAACAGCCCCAGCATTTT
>.|TRBD2|TRBJ2-2|TRBV7-2
CASSLTGGANTGELFF
TGTGCCAGCAGCTTAACGGGGGGTGCGAACACCGGGGAGCTGTTTTTT
>few|TRBD2|TRBJ2-7|TRBV7-3
CASSPRTSGAYEQYF
TGTGCCAGCAGCCCGCGGACTAGCGGGGCTTACGAGCAGTACTTC
>.|TRBD2|TRBJ2-1|TRBV24-1
CATSDSGGAYNEQFF
TGTGCCACCAGTGATAGCGGGGGGGCCTACAATGAGCAGTTCTTC
>.|TRBD1|TRBJ1-2|TRBV2
CASTQEQGLYGYTF
TGTGCCAGCACTCAAGAACAGGGGCTATATGGCTACACCTTC
>many|TRBD1|TRBJ2-7|TRBV29-1
CSALTGELQYF
TGCAGCGCCCTGACAGGGGAATTACAGTACTTC
>.|.|TRBJ2-3|TRBV6-6
CASRGAGGGTQYF
TGTGCCAGCCGGGGGGCAGGGGGCGGCACGCAGTATTTT
>.|TRBD1|TRBJ2-6|TRBV7-3
CASSLRTGVGANVLTF
TGTGCCAGCAGCTTAAGGACAGGGGTCGGGGCCAACGTCCTGACTTTC
>many|.|TRBJ1-3|TRBV6-5
CASSYGGAGNTIYF
TGTGCCAGCAGTTACGGGGGGGCTGGAAACACCATATATTTT
>few|TRBD1|TRBJ1-1|TRBV5-6
CASSGYRGLGAFF
TGTGCCAGCAGCGGATACAGGGGGCTTGGCGCTTTCTTT
>.|.|TRBJ1-5|TRBV6-2/TRBV6-3
CASSPGTPTNQPQHF
TGTGCCAGCAGTCCCGGGACACCAACCAATCAGCCCCAGCATTTT
>many|.|TRBJ2-2|TRBV9
CASSAKNTGELFF
TGTGCCAGCAGCGCCAAGAACACCGGGGAGCTGTTTTTT
>.|.|TRBJ2-1|TRBV24-1
CATSDSTSAKEQFF
TGTGCCACCAGTGATTCCACTAGTGCGAAGGAGCAGTTCTTC
>few|.|TRBJ1-1|TRBV14
CASSLRHRVTEAFF
TGTGCCAGCAGCCTCAGACACAGGGTTACTGAAGCTTTCTTT
>.|TRBD1|TRBJ1-6|TRBV4-3
CASREGQGRNSPLHF
TGCGCCAGCAGGGAGGGACAGGGGAGGAATTCACCCCTCCACTTT
>.|TRBD2|TRBJ2-3|TRBV4-2
CASSRTSGGPDTQYF
TGTGCCAGCAGCAGGACTAGCGGGGGGCCAGATACGCAGTATTTT
>few|.|TRBJ1-3|TRBV6-1
CASLPVGYSEEVYTIYF
TGTGCCAGCCTGCCGGTGGGCTACTCGGAAGAGGTTTACACCATATATTTT
>.|TRBD1|TRBJ1-5|TRBV12-3/TRBV12-4
CTSSPTGGLNQPQHF
TGTACCAGCAGTCCTACAGGGGGTCTAAATCAGCCCCAGCATTTT
>.|TRBD1|TRBJ1-2|TRBV2
CASSRDRDTF
TGTGCCAGCAGCAGGGACAGAGATACCTTC
>few|.|TRBJ2-5|TRBV2
CASRSGETQYF
TGTGCCAGCCGGTCGGGGGAGACCCAGTACTTC
>.|.|TRBJ1-2|TRBV27
CASSLDPGLPLGGYTF
TGTGCCAGCAGTCTCGACCCAGGGCTCCCTCTCGGTGGCTACACCTTC
>.|TRBD1|TRBJ2-1|TRBV20-1
CSARLGSGTGEYEQFF
TGCAGTGCCAGGCTAGGATCCGGGACAGGGGAATATGAGCAGTTCTTC
>.|.|TRBJ1-4|TRBV6-2/TRBV6-3
CASSSTENNEKLFF
TGTGCCAGCAGTTCGACAGAAAATAATGAAAAACTGTTTTTT
>.|.|TRBJ1-6|TRBV4-3
CASSQDWDKGSPLHF
TGCGCCAGCAGCCAAGATTGGGACAAAGGTTCACCCCTCCACTTT
>.|TRBD1|TRBJ2-3|TRBV10-3
CAIRGQLSTDTQYF
TGTGCCATCAGGGGACAGCTTAGCACAGATACGCAGTATTTT
>many|.|TRBJ1-6|TRBV6-6
CASSSVGPYSPLHF
TGTGCCAGCAGTTCGGTGGGTCCCTATTCACCCCTCCACTTT
>many|.|TRBJ1-2|TRBV20-1
CSARDLYRDVRGYTF
TGCAGTGCTAGAGATCTCTATCGGGACGTTCGAGGCTACACCTTC
>few|TRBD1|TRBJ1-2|TRBV28
CASSSGTGTNYGYTF
TGTGCCAGCAGTTCCGGGACAGGGACTAACTATGGCTACACCTTC